This record concerns one TCR beta chain sequence. Germline V CDR1 and CDR2: SGHNT, YYREEE (reference sequence). Deletions cut 4 bases from V and 8 bases from J, with 17 bases between. The CDR3 covers 14 residues. The sample originates from a study of blood T cell repertoires in COVID-19. Assay: immunoSEQ multiplex PCR; the TCRdb copy retains only in-frame clones and omits some. The sample has 90,000 to 120,000 clones; approximately 88% are singletons. The clonotype originates from a man aged 35 to 55 with active or convalescent COVID-19. The chain uses TRBV5-4 and TRBJ2-3; maybe TRBD2 (5 bases). Sequenced sample: peripheral blood. The DNA of the CDR3 is TGTGCCAGCAGCCAGGTGGGCTCCGGGGTTACGCAGTATTTT. This sequence encodes CASSQVGSGVTQYF.